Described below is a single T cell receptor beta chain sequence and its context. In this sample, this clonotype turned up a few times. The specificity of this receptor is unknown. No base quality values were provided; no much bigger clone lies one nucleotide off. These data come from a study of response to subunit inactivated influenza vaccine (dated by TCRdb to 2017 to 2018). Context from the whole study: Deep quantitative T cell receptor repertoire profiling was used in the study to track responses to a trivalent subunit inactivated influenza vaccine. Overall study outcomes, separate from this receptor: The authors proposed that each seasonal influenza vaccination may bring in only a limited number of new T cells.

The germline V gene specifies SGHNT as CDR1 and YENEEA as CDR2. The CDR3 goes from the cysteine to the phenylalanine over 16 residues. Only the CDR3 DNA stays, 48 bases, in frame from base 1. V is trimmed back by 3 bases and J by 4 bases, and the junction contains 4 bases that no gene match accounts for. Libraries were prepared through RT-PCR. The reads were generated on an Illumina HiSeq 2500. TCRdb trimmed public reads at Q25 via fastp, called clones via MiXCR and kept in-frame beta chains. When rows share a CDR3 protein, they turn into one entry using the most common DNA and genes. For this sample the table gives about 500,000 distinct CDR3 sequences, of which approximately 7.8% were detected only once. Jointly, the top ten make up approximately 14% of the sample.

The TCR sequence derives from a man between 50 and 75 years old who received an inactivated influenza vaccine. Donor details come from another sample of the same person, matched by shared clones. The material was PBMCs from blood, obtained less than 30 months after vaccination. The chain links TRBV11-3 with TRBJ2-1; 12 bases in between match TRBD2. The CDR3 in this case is CASSFSGLAGYNEQFF. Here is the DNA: TGTGCCAGCAGCTTCTCAGGACTAGCGGGATACAATGAGCAGTTCTTC.